The 5 T cell receptor beta chains in this list originate from one sample, sequenced in a study of technical replicates of blood from a handful of donors. Method: immunoSEQ multiplex PCR; TCRdb's copy keeps in-frame clones and lacks some. The sample carries under 80,000 clones, about nine tenths recorded once. The material sequenced was T cells isolated from PBMCs. These receptors originate from a human donor in good health. Some clones in this sample may be carry-over from other donors' samples.

This rearrangement joins TRBV2 to TRBJ1-3, with D unclear. CDR3 length: 14 residues. V shed 7 bases and J shed 0 bases, with 10 bases lying between them. Germline CDR1 SNHLY, CDR2 FYNNEI. CDR3 protein: CASTREDSGNTIYF. The CDR3 DNA follows: TGTGCCAGCACGAGGGAAGACTCTGGAAACACCATATATTTT.

This chain links TRBV13 with TRBJ2-1; TRBD2 matches at 8 bases. Trimming at V came to 1 base and at J to 7 bases, leaving 9 bases not matched to a gene. The CDR3 sequence is 16 residues long. Germline CDR1 is PRHDT and CDR2 is FYEKMQ (reference sequence). The CDR3 DNA follows: TGTGCCAGCAGCTTAGTTCAGCGGGAGATTAAGAATGAGCAGTTCTTC. Residues: CASSLVQREIKNEQFF.

Only one count was recorded for this clone. This chain uses TRBV28 with TRBJ2-4, with TRBD1 identical over 10 bases. This CDR3 region has 15 residues. J was trimmed by 5 bases and V by 3 bases; bases with no gene match: 4. CDR1 is MDHEN, CDR2 SYDVKM, per germline. For the CDR3, the DNA is TGTGCCAGCAGTTTCACGGGACAGGGGCAAAACATTCAGTACTTC. It codes for CASSFTGQGQNIQYF.

The chain is built from TRBV9 and TRBJ2-5; 10 nucleotides match TRBD2. CDR1 SGDLS and CDR2 YYNGEE come from the germline V gene. After removal of 4 bases from V and 4 bases from J, the junction contained 16 bases not matched to a gene. The CDR3 contains 18 residues. The CDR3 sequence is CASSTGASGRGGVETQYF. The CDR3, as DNA: TGTGCCAGCAGCACGGGGGCTAGCGGGAGAGGGGGGGTAGAGACCCAGTACTTC.

The CDR3 protein is CASSLSRTQHGYTF. In DNA, the CDR3 is TGTGCCAGCAGTTTGAGCAGAACACAGCATGGCTACACCTTC. The chain employs TRBV27 and TRBJ1-2; no clear D. V was pared by 3 bases and J by 6 bases, with 14 bases between. Germline V lookup: CDR1 MNHEY, CDR2 SMNVEV (reference sequence). The CDR3 sequence is 14 residues long.